Sequencing of this T cell receptor beta chain was carried out in a study of CD8 T cells in Susac syndrome. An amount of RNA that ranged from 0.5 to 1 ug was reverse transcribed with random hexamers. TCR beta CDR3 was amplified by immunoSEQ covering 54 Vbeta and 13 Jbeta. TCRdb re-called the immunoSEQ multiplex PCR reads with MiXCR, one entry per CDR3 protein. This table has about 80,000 distinct CDR3 sequences, 85% to 95% appearing once. The CDR3 length is 16 residues. CDR1 SEHNR and CDR2 FQNEAQ come from the germline V gene (reference sequence). V shed 6 bases, J shed 7 bases, and the junction held 10 bases outside the gene matches. The TEMRA cells underwent FACS enrichment, while the CD8+ and CD4+ T cells underwent negative isolation.

Sequenced material: CD8+ T cells from PBMCs. The rearrangement joins TRBV7-9 to TRBJ1-6, with 9 bases aligning to TRBD1. This receptor was identified in a human donor in good health. As DNA, the CDR3 is TGTGCCAGCAGACTAAGACAGGGGGAGAGCAATTCACCCCTCCACTTT. As protein: CASRLRQGESNSPLHF.